This T cell receptor beta chain emerged from a study of T cells in Graves' hyperthyroidism and ophthalmopathy. Notes on the study in general: Researchers report that a 13 V-J model separated ophthalmopathy from stable hyperthyroidism.

The CDR3 extends over 13 amino acids. Per germline, CDR1 GTSNPN and CDR2 SVGIG (reference sequence). Trimming took off 0 bases at V and 5 bases at J, with 9 bases between the two ends. PBMCs were sourced from roughly 9.7 ml fresh peripheral blood. Amplification of TCR beta CDR3 regions used RNA as the template. Researchers ran a first-round RT-PCR on the TCR CDR3 using the HTBI primer set. TCRdb recomputed calls from the multiplex PCR reads with MiXCR, one row per CDR3 protein. The repertoire holds around 600,000 distinct CDR3 sequences, 13% to 15% seen once, with less than 9% in the top ten. Note on this clonotype: Its antigen remains unidentified.

This chain connects TRBV30 to TRBJ2-3; either TRBD1 or TRBD2 may fit D (6 bases each). Sequencing was done on a sample of blood. This clonotype was obtained from a woman between 18 and 29 years old with Graves' ophthalmopathy. The CDR3 nucleotides are TGTGCCTGGAGTGTAGGGGGACTAGATACGCAGTATTTT. It codes for CAWSVGGLDTQYF.